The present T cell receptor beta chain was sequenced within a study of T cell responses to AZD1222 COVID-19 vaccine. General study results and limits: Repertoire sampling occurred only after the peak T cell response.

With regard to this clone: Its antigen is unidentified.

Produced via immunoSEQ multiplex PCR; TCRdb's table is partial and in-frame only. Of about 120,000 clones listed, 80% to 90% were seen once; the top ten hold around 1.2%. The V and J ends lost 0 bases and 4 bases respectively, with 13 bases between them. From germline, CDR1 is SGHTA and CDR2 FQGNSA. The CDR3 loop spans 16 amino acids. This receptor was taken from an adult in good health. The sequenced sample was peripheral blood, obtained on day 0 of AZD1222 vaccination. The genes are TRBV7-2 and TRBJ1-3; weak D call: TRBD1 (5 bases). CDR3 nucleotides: TGTGCCAGCAGCTTAGCACGTCAGGGAGGCGGAAACACCATATATTTT. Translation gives CASSLARQGGGNTIYF.